The sequence of this T cell receptor beta chain was determined in a study of cytomegalovirus exposure and HLA in healthy donors. Study-level findings and limits: Relative to equally common others, HLA-associated TCR beta chains showed greater clonal expansion in a later analysis. Researchers catalogued about 150 TCR beta chains as cytomegalovirus-associated. Differences between HLA loci emerged in a later analysis of TCR association rates, with DRB1 most and HLA-C fewest.

This clone came up once. Its antigen is unknown. In the PCR, 60 Vbeta and 13 Jbeta primers were used. Measured with immunoSEQ multiplex PCR; TCRdb has only the in-frame clones, and not every one. In the table there are 120,000 to 150,000 clones, around 75% of which are singletons. The sample comprised PBMCs. This sequence originates from a man in his 60s in good health and CMV-seronegative.

The CDR3 coding sequence is TGTGCCTGCGGGGGGACGAACACCGGGGAGCTGTTTTTT. Residues: CACGGTNTGELFF. The rearrangement links TRBV30 to TRBJ2-2; 7 positions match TRBD2. The CDR3 extends over 13 amino acids. V dropped 6 bases and J dropped 0; count of bases not matched to a gene: 1. Germline lookup yields CDR1 GTSNPN and CDR2 SVGIG (reference sequence).